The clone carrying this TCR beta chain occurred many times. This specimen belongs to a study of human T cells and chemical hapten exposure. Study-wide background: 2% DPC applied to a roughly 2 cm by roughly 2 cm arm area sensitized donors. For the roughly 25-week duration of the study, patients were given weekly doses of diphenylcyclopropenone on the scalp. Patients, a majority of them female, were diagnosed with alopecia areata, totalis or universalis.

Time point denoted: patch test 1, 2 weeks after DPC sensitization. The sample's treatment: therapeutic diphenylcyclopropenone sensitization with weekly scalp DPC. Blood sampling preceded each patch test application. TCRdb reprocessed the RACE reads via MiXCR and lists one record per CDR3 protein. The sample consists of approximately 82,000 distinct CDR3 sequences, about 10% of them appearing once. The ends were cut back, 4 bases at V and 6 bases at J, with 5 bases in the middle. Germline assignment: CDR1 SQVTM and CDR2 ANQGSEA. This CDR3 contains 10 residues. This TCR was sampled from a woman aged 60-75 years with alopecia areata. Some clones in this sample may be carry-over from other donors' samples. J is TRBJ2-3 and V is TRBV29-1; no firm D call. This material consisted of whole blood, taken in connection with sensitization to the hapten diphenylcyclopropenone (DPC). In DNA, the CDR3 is TGCAGCGTTGCTAGGGATACGCAGTATTTT. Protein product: CSVARDTQYF.